A selection of T cell receptor beta chains follows, all from one sample in a study of cytomegalovirus exposure and HLA in healthy donors. Libraries were prepared by immunoSEQ multiplex PCR; TCRdb keeps only in-frame clonotypes and omits some of them. The data hold around 170,000 clones, with about 81% observed a single time. Input material: PBMCs. The receptors come from a woman between 18 and 29 years old in good health and CMV-seronegative. Each CDR3 is given with its conserved first and last residue. The D gene is left open where the match is weak. Expanded clones are given a class, and other clones once, few, many or no size at all.

j_call d_call clone_size v_call cdr3_aa cdr3_nt
TRBJ1-1 - - TRBV7-9 CASSPKAGGTEAFF TGTGCCAGCAGCCCGAAGGCAGGAGGTACTGAAGCTTTCTTT
TRBJ2-7 TRBD1 - TRBV19 CASGDRGGAGEQYF TGTGCCAGCGGGGACAGGGGAGGAGCAGGCGAGCAGTACTTC
TRBJ2-3 - few TRBV7-8 CASSLVQGGDTQYF TGTGCCAGCAGCTTAGTGCAGGGGGGAGATACGCAGTATTTT
TRBJ1-5 TRBD1 - TRBV30 CAWSVGSGGFEQPQHF TGTGCCTGGAGTGTAGGGTCAGGGGGATTCGAGCAGCCCCAGCATTTT
TRBJ1-1 TRBD1 - TRBV6-1 CASSPAGTGGTEAFF TGTGCCAGCAGTCCTGCCGGGACAGGGGGGACTGAAGCTTTCTTT
TRBJ2-5 - - TRBV28 CASSALETQYF TGTGCCAGCAGCGCGCTGGAGACCCAGTACTTC
TRBJ2-4 - - TRBV28 CASSSGTTKNIQYF TGTGCCAGCAGTTCCGGGACAACCAAAAACATTCAGTACTTC
TRBJ2-7 - - TRBV10-3 CAAGQREFYEQYF TGTGCCGCGGGCCAGCGCGAATTCTACGAGCAGTACTTC
TRBJ1-2 TRBD1 - TRBV6-5 CASRSGTGWDGYTF TGTGCCAGCAGGTCCGGGACAGGGTGGGATGGCTACACCTTC
TRBJ2-7 - - TRBV6-5 CASSLDLTSYEQYF TGTGCCAGCAGTTTGGACTTAACCTCCTACGAGCAGTACTTC
TRBJ2-1 TRBD2 once TRBV6-4 CAVIKGGLAVFSYNEQFF TGTGCCGTTATTAAAGGGGGACTAGCGGTATTTAGCTACAATGAGCAGTTCTTC
TRBJ2-1 - - TRBV5-6 CASALGAEQFF TGTGCCAGCGCCCTGGGGGCTGAGCAGTTCTTC
TRBJ1-4 - - TRBV7-9 CASRGRGEKLFF TGTGCCAGCAGAGGCAGGGGTGAAAAACTGTTTTTT
TRBJ2-5 TRBD1 - TRBV6-5 CASSIQGLGETQYF TGTGCCAGCAGCATACAGGGGTTGGGAGAGACCCAGTACTTC
TRBJ2-7 - - TRBV18 CASSPRTDYEQYF TGTGCCAGCTCACCACGAACAGACTACGAGCAGTACTTC
TRBJ1-1 - - TRBV10-3 CAISEYPQNTEAFF TGTGCCATCAGTGAGTATCCACAGAACACTGAAGCTTTCTTT
TRBJ2-3 TRBD2 - TRBV2 CASSRGLASPRGDTQYF TGTGCCAGCAGCCGAGGACTAGCGTCGCCTCGGGGAGATACGCAGTATTTT
TRBJ2-7 TRBD2 once TRBV13 CASSRTSPPTDF TGTGCCAGCAGCCGGACTAGCCCGCCCACTGACTTC
TRBJ1-4 TRBD1 - TRBV2 CASSGGQGNEKLFF TGTGCCAGCAGCGGCGGACAGGGTAATGAAAAACTGTTTTTT
TRBJ2-7 - few TRBV5-6 CASSLVIGSGQYF TGTGCCAGCAGCTTGGTGATTGGGTCGGGGCAGTACTTC
TRBJ2-7 - - TRBV18 CASSPIGSLAGGSGEQYF TGTGCCAGCTCACCAATAGGGAGTTTGGCAGGGGGGTCTGGCGAGCAGTACTTC
TRBJ2-7 - - TRBV2 CASSEAGALVFGGQQYF TGTGCCAGCAGTGAAGCTGGGGCTTTAGTGTTCGGTGGACAGCAGTACTTC
TRBJ2-3 - - TRBV4-2 CASSQARTGTNPDTQYF TGTGCCAGCAGCCAAGCCCGGACTGGAACAAATCCGGATACGCAGTATTTT
TRBJ1-4 - - TRBV4-2 CASSQDRRTNEKLFF TGTGCCAGCAGCCAAGACCGCCGGACTAATGAAAAACTGTTTTTT
TRBJ2-1 TRBD1 - TRBV29-1 CSVEWDRPNEQFF TGCAGCGTTGAGTGGGACAGACCCAATGAGCAGTTCTTC
TRBJ1-2 TRBD1 - TRBV5-1 CASSLGQGEGYTF TGCGCCAGCAGCCTCGGACAGGGAGAAGGCTACACCTTC
TRBJ1-5 - few TRBV27 CASSFLGQGNQPQHF TGTGCCAGCAGTTTCCTAGGGCAGGGGAATCAGCCCCAGCATTTT
TRBJ1-1 - - TRBV7-2 CASSSGQPNTEAFF TGTGCCAGCAGCTCCGGACAGCCGAACACTGAAGCTTTCTTT
TRBJ2-5 - - TRBV5-4 CASSIDEGETQYF TGTGCCAGCAGCATAGACGAGGGAGAGACCCAGTACTTC
TRBJ1-2 - - TRBV27 CASSTTGWDYGYTF TGTGCCAGCAGTACCACAGGGTGGGACTATGGCTACACCTTC
TRBJ1-2 TRBD1 - TRBV28 CASSSSIRQGKYGYTF TGTGCCAGCAGTTCATCTATCCGACAGGGTAAATATGGCTACACCTTC
TRBJ2-5 - - TRBV5-6 CASSSPGLLGETQYF TGTGCCAGCAGCTCCCCGGGACTCCTAGGGGAGACCCAGTACTTC
TRBJ2-3 TRBD2 - TRBV6-1 CASSEGGGASGTQYF TGTGCCAGCAGTGAAGGCGGGGGGGCCTCGGGTACGCAGTATTTT
TRBJ1-6 - - TRBV7-6 CASTTSYNSPLHF TGTGCCAGCACTACCTCGTATAATTCACCCCTCCACTTT
TRBJ2-2 - - TRBV15 CATSRGGQNTGELFF TGTGCCACCAGCCGAGGGGGACAGAACACCGGGGAGCTGTTTTTT
TRBJ1-5 - - TRBV12-1 CASSPAQGAGAEQPQHF TGTGCCAGCAGCCCGGCACAGGGGGCCGGAGCAGAGCAGCCCCAGCATTTT
TRBJ1-1 - - TRBV6-1 CASSPRRSTEAFF TGTGCCAGCAGCCCCCGACGGAGCACTGAAGCTTTCTTT
TRBJ2-7 - few TRBV18 CASSQTENSYEQYF TGTGCCAGCTCTCAGACAGAAAACTCCTACGAGCAGTACTTC
TRBJ2-5 - - TRBV5-1 CASSPGLETQYF TGCGCCAGCAGCCCGGGACTAGAGACCCAGTACTTC
TRBJ1-1 TRBD1 - TRBV2 CASSEGGQGTYMNTEAFF TGTGCCAGCAGTGAAGGGGGACAGGGTACCTATATGAACACTGAAGCTTTCTTT
TRBJ2-7 TRBD2 - TRBV29-1 CSVSETSAIDRYEQYF TGCAGCGTTAGCGAGACTAGCGCCATCGACCGGTACGAGCAGTACTTC
TRBJ2-2 TRBD2 - TRBV30 CAWSLAGVGTGELFF TGTGCCTGGAGCCTAGCGGGAGTAGGCACCGGGGAGCTGTTTTTT
TRBJ1-1 - - TRBV25-1 CASRETVEAFF TGTGCCAGCAGGGAAACAGTTGAAGCTTTCTTT
TRBJ1-3 - - TRBV5-1 CASSLEPSGNTIYF TGCGCCAGCAGCTTGGAGCCCTCTGGAAACACCATATATTTT
TRBJ1-5 - - TRBV6-5 CASSFGREAQPQHF TGTGCCAGCAGTTTTGGACGGGAAGCTCAGCCCCAGCATTTT
TRBJ2-5 - - TRBV4-1 CASSQALRSNQETQYF TGCGCCAGCAGCCAAGCCCTCAGGTCTAACCAAGAGACCCAGTACTTC
TRBJ2-1 - - TRBV7-9 CASSPGPVEGQFF TGTGCCAGCAGCCCAGGGCCAGTGGAGGGGCAGTTCTTC
TRBJ2-7 - - TRBV19 CASSLSLGAPYEQYF TGTGCCAGTAGCCTTTCACTCGGAGCTCCCTACGAGCAGTACTTC
TRBJ1-2 - once TRBV10-3 CAISESSRGANYGYTF TGTGCCATCAGTGAGTCATCCAGGGGAGCTAACTATGGCTACACCTTC
TRBJ2-2 - - TRBV9 CASSLAGPNTGELFF TGTGCCAGCAGCCTCGCGGGCCCGAACACCGGGGAGCTGTTTTTT
TRBJ2-1 TRBD2 - TRBV9 CASREAGGDEQFF TGTGCCAGCAGGGAAGCGGGAGGCGATGAGCAGTTCTTC
TRBJ2-1 TRBD1 - TRBV15 CATSRGQGSDEQFF TGTGCCACCAGCAGAGGACAGGGGAGTGATGAGCAGTTCTTC
TRBJ1-2 - - TRBV4-1 CASSRQTDMKDGYTF TGCGCCAGCTCTAGACAGACGGATATGAAGGATGGCTACACCTTC
TRBJ1-2 - - TRBV21-1 CASSKGTGFGYTF TGTGCCAGCAGCAAAGGCACAGGATTCGGCTACACCTTC
TRBJ2-3 - - TRBV7-2 CASSPLTGGTDTQYF TGTGCCAGCAGCCCCCTGACGGGAGGCACAGATACGCAGTATTTT
TRBJ2-1 - - TRBV6-1 CASGFLGGEQFF TGTGCCAGCGGGTTTCTGGGGGGAGAGCAGTTCTTC
TRBJ1-6 TRBD1 - TRBV9 CASSPGGTVNSPLHF TGTGCCAGCAGCCCCGGCGGGACAGTTAATTCACCCCTCCACTTT
TRBJ2-7 - - TRBV5-1 CASRRSRNEQYF TGCGCCAGCCGGAGGAGTCGCAACGAGCAGTACTTC
TRBJ1-1 TRBD1 few TRBV15 CATSRAGTDTEAFF TGTGCCACCAGCAGAGCAGGGACAGACACTGAAGCTTTCTTT